This T cell receptor (beta chain) originates from a study of T cells after yellow fever vaccination. The sample holds a few counts of this clonotype. The antigen is not known. TCRdb reprocessed the 5' RACE reads with MiXCR, giving one entry per CDR3 protein. The table has around 600,000 distinct CDR3 sequences, around an eighth seen once. The CDR3 extends over 15 amino acids. The germline gives CDR1 MNHEY, CDR2 SVGAGI. Deletions cut 0 bases from V and 0 bases from J, with 3 bases between. Study outcomes and limitations: Reappearance after the booster was seen for most primary-vaccination clones, at roughly 96% CD4 and about 90% CD8. CD4 and CD8 compartments shared a small share of clonotypes.

This chain joins TRBV6-5 and TRBJ2-6; D uncertain. This clonotype originated in a man aged 25 to 40 who received the YFV17D yellow fever vaccine. The sequencing here drew on PBMCs, taken on the day of the yellow fever booster vaccination. The CDR3 sequence is CASSYSVSGANVLTF. The CDR3 nucleotides read TGTGCCAGCAGTTACTCAGTCTCTGGGGCCAACGTCCTGACTTTC.